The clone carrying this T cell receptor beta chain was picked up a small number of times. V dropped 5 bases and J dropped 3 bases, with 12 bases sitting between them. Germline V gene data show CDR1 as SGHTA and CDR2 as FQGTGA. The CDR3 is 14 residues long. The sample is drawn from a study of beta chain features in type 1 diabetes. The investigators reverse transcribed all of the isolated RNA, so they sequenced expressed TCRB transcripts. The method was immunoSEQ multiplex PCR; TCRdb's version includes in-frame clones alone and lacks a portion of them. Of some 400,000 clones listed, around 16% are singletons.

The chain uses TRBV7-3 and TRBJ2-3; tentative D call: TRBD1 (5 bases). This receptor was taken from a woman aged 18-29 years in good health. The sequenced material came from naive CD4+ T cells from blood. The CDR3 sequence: CASSQGVRTDTQYF. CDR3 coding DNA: TGTGCCAGCAGCCAAGGGGTCCGGACAGATACGCAGTATTTT.